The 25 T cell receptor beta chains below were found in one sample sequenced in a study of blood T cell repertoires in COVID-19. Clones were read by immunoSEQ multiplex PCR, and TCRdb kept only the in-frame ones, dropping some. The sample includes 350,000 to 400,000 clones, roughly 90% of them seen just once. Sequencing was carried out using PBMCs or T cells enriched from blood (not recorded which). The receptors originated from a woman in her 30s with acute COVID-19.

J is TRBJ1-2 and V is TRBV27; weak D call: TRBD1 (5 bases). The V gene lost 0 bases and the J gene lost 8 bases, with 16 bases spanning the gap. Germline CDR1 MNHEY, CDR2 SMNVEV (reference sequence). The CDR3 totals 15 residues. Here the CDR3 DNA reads TGTGCCAGCAGTTTATCGTGGGGGGGTCAGGCAGGCTACACCTTC. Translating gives CASSLSWGGQAGYTF.

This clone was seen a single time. DNA for the CDR3: TGTGCCAGCAGTTTGAGGGGGCCCCCCGTTGAAGCTTTCTTT. It codes for CASSLRGPPVEAFF. The chain is built from TRBV6-5 and TRBJ1-1; 7 bases align to TRBD1. Trimming cost V 4 bases and J 7 bases; bases outside gene matches: 9. Per the germline V gene, CDR1 is MNHEY and CDR2 is SVGAGI. This CDR3 comprises 14 residues.

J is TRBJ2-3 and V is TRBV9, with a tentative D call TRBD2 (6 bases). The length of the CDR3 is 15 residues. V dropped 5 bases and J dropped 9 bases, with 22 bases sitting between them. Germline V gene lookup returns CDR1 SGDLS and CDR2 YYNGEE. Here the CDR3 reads CASSVRSMGGDTQYF. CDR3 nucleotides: TGTGCCAGCAGTGTCCGTTCGATGGGGGGAGACACGCAGTATTTT.

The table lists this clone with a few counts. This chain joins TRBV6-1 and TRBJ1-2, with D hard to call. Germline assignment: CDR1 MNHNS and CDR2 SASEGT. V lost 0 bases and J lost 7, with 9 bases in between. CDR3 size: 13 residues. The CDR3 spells CASSEARSSGYTF. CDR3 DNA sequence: TGTGCCAGCAGTGAAGCGCGTTCTAGTGGCTACACCTTC.

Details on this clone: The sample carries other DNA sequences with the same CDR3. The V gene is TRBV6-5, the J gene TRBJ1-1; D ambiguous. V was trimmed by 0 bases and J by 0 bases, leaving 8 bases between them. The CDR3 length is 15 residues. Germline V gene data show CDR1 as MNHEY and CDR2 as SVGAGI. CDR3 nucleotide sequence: TGTGCCAGCAGTTACTCCCGAAACATGAACACTGAAGCTTTCTTT. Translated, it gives CASSYSRNMNTEAFF.

The CDR3 coding sequence is TGTGCCAGCAGTGTTCTGGACAGGGGAGGCGAGCAGTACTTC. Residues: CASSVLDRGGEQYF. The chain uses TRBV2 and TRBJ2-7; 9 bases are shared with TRBD1. V dropped 4 bases and J dropped 6; count of bases not matched to a gene: 7. The germline V gene encodes CDR1 SNHLY and CDR2 FYNNEI. The CDR3 sequence is 14 residues long.

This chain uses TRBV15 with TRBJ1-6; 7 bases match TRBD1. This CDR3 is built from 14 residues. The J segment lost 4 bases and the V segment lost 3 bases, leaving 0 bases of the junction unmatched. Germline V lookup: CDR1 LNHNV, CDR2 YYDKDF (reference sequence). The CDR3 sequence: CATSRTGYNSPLHF. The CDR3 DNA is TGTGCCACCAGCAGGACAGGGTATAATTCACCCCTCCACTTT.

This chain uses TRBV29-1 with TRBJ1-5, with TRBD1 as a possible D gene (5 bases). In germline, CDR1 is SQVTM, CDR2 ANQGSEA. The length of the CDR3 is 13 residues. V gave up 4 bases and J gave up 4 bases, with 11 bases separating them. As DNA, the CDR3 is TGCAGCGTTGGCCAGGGCCTTAATCAGCCCCAGCATTTT. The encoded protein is CSVGQGLNQPQHF.

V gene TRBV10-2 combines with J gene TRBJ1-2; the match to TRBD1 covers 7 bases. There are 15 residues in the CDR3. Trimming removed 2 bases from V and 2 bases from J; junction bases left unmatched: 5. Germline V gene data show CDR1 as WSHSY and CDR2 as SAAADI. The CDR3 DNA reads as TGCGCCAGCAGTGAGACAGGGGTAAAGAACTATGGCTACACCTTC. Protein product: CASSETGVKNYGYTF.

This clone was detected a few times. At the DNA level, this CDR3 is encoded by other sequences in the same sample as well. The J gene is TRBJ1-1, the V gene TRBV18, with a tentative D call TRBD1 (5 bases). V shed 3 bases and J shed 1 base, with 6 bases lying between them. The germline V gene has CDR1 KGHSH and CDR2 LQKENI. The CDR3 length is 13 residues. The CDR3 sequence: CASSPGQNTEAFF. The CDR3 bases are TGTGCCAGCTCACCTGGACAGAACACTGAAGCTTTCTTT. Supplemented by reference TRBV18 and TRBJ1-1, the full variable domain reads NAGVMQNPRHLVRRRGQEARLRCSPMKGHSHVYWYRQLPEEGLKFMVYLQKENIIDESGMPKERFSAEFPKEGPSILRIQQVVRGDSAAYFCASSPGQNTEAFFGQGTRLTVV.

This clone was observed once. CDR3 sequence reads: CASSSPTQHF. The CDR3 DNA is TGTGCCAGCAGTTCCCCCACCCAGCATTTT. J is TRBJ1-5 and V is TRBV6-6; D ambiguous. V shed 4 bases and J shed 11 bases, with 6 bases lying between them. Germline V gene lookup returns CDR1 MNHNY and CDR2 SVGAGI (reference sequence). The CDR3 length is 10 residues.

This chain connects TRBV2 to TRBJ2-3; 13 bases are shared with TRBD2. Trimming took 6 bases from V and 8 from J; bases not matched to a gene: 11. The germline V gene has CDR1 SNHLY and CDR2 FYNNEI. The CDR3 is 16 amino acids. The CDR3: CASRGTSGAVVGTQYF. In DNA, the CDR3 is TGTGCCAGCAGGGGGACTAGCGGGGCGGTGGTGGGTACGCAGTATTTT.

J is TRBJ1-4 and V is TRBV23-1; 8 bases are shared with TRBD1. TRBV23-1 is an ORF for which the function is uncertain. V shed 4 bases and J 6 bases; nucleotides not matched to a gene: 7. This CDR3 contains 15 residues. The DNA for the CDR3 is TGCGCCAGCAGTCCCCGACAGGGGAAGGATGAAAAACTGTTTTTT. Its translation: CASSPRQGKDEKLFF.

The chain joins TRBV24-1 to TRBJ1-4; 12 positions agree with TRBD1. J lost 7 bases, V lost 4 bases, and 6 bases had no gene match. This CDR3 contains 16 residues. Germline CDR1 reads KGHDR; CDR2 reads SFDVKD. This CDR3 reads CATSEAGTGGVEKLFF. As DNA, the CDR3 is TGTGCCACCAGTGAGGCTGGGACAGGGGGCGTTGAAAAACTGTTTTTT.

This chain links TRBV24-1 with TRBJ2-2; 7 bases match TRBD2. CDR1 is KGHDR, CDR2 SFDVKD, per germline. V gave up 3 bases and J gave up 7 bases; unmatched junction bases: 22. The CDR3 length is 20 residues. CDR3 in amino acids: CATSDPQVGGAGPGGGELFF. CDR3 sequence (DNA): TGTGCCACCAGTGATCCCCAGGTTGGAGGGGCAGGCCCGGGAGGCGGGGAGCTGTTTTTT.

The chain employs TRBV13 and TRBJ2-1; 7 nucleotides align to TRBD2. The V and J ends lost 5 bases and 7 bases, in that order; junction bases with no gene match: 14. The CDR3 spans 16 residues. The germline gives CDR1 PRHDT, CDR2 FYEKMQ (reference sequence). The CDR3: CASSLRLALTSNEQFF. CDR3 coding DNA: TGTGCCAGCAGCCTAAGACTAGCACTTACATCGAATGAGCAGTTCTTC.

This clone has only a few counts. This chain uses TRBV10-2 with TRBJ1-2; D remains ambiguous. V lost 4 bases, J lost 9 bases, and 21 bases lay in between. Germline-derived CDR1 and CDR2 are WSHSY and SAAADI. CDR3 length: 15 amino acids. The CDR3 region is CASSARLSRRVSYTF. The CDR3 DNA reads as TGCGCCAGCAGTGCCCGATTAAGTCGACGGGTTAGCTACACCTTC.

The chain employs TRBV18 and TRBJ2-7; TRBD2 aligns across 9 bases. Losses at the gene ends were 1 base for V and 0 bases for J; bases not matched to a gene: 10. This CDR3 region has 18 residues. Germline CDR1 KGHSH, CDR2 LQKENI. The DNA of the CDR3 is TGTGCCAGCTCACCACTTATAGCGGGGGCCGGGGGCTCCTACGAGCAGTACTTC. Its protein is CASSPLIAGAGGSYEQYF.

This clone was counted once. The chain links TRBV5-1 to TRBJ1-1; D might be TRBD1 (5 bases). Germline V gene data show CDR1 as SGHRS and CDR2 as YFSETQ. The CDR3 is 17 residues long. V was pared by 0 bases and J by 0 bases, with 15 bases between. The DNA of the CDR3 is TGCGCCAGCAGCTTGGGCCCCTATACAGGTCTGAACACTGAAGCTTTCTTT. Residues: CASSLGPYTGLNTEAFF. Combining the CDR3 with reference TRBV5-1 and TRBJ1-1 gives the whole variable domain KAGVTQTPRYLIKTRGQQVTLSCSPISGHRSVSWYQQTPGQGLQFLFEYFSETQRNKGNFPGRFSGRQFSNSRSEMNVSTLELGDSALYLCASSLGPYTGLNTEAFFGQGTRLTVV.

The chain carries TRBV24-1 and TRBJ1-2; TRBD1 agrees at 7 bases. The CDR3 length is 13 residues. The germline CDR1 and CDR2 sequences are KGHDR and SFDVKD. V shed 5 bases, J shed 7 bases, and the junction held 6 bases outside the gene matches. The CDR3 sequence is CATSGRTGLGYTF. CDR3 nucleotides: TGTGCCACCAGTGGCCGGACAGGCCTTGGCTACACCTTC.

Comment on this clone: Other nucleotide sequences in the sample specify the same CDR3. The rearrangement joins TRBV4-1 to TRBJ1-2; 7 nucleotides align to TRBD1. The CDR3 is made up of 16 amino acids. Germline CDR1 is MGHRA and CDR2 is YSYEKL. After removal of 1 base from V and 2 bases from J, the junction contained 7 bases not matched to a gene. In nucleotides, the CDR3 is TGCGCCAGCAGCCAAGTCGTAACAGGGGCAAACTATGGCTACACCTTC. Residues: CASSQVVTGANYGYTF.

CDR3 coding DNA: TGCAGTGCTAGTCTCCTTGGGGGGGCCTATGGCTACACCTTC. This gives the protein CSASLLGGAYGYTF. The genes are TRBV20-1 and TRBJ1-2; a possible D gene is TRBD1 (6 bases). This CDR3 has 14 amino acids. Germline assignment: CDR1 DFQATT and CDR2 SNEGSKA (reference sequence). V was shortened by 3 bases and J by 4 bases, with 15 bases between the two germline ends.

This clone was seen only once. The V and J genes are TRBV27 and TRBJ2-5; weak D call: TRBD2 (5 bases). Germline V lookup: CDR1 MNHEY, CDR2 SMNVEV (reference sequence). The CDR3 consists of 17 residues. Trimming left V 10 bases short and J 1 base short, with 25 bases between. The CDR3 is CATESGYRQTIQETQYF. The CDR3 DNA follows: TGTGCCACCGAGTCGGGGTATCGTCAGACTATCCAAGAGACCCAGTACTTC.

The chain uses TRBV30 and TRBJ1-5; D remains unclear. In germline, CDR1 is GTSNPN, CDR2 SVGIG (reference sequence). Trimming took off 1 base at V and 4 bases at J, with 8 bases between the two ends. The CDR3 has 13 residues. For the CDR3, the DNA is TGTGCCTGGAGTGAGAGGAAAAATCAGCCCCAGCATTTT. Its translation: CAWSERKNQPQHF.

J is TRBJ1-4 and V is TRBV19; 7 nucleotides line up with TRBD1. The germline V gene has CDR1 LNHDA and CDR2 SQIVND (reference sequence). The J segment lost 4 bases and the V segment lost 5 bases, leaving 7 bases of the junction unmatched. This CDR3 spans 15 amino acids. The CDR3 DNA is TGTGCCAGTAGTTTCCACAGGGGTGGTAATGAAAAACTGTTTTTT. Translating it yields CASSFHRGGNEKLFF.